This T cell receptor beta chain was captured in a study of T cell changes during pregnancy in multiple sclerosis. Clones were sequenced by immunoSEQ multiplex PCR, and TCRdb holds only the in-frame ones, with some missing. The data hold around 70,000 clones, with about 90% observed a single time. The CDR3 spans 16 residues. The ends were cut back, 4 bases at V and 4 bases at J, with 17 bases in the middle. Germline CDR1 and CDR2: SGHTA and FQGNSA. This clone was counted a single time. The clonotype was recovered from a female donor in good health, enrolled as a control in a pregnancy study. The chain combines TRBV7-2 with TRBJ2-1, with a tentative D call TRBD1 (6 bases). The sample consisted of peripheral blood, taken in the first trimester of pregnancy. The CDR3 coding sequence is TGTGCCAGCAGCTCCTTTTCATCAGGGGTTTACAATGAGCAGTTCTTC. Translating it yields CASSSFSSGVYNEQFF. Together with reference TRBV7-2 and TRBJ2-1, the CDR3 gives the full variable domain: GAGVSQSPSNKVTEKGKDVELRCDPISGHTALYWYRQSLGQGLEFLIYFQGNSAPDKSGLPSDRFSAERTGGSVSTLTIQRTQQEDSAVYLCASSSFSSGVYNEQFFGPGTRLTVL.